This T cell receptor (beta chain) derives from a study of T-cell memory formation after mild COVID-19. Overall study findings and caveats: Some SARS-CoV-2-responding clones were already detected in memory before infection.

There are many counts of this clonotype. Antigen unknown. TCR alpha and TCR beta cDNA libraries carrying sample barcodes and UMIs came from 5'RACE with constant-segment primers. TCRdb fed the 5' RACE reads into MiXCR, producing one record per CDR3 protein. The sample yields 500,000 to 600,000 distinct CDR3 sequences, approximately 19% seen once. Trimming stripped 0 bases from V and 0 bases from J, with 6 bases between. The CDR3 consists of 14 residues. The germline gives CDR1 SGHKS, CDR2 YYEKEE (reference sequence). Sequencing was done on a sample of PBMCs or a T cell subset sorted from them (not recorded which). The TCR sequence derives from an adult woman who had mild COVID-19 (a few samples of this study predate the infection). Cell type and time point are not known. The genes are TRBV5-5 and TRBJ1-2; D remains ambiguous. The CDR3, as DNA: TGTGCCAGCAGCTTGGCGGGTTCTAACTATGGCTACACCTTC. It encodes CASSLAGSNYGYTF.